These 23 T cell receptor beta chains were sequenced from one sample in a study of CD8 T cells in Susac syndrome (dated 2019 in TCRdb). The library was prepared using the immunoSEQ multiplex PCR assay. RNA was extracted with the RNeasy kit and roughly 0.5 to 1 ug was reverse transcribed using random hexamers. The raw public reads went through TCRdb reprocessing: fastp at Q25, MiXCR clone calling, in-frame beta chains kept. One record per CDR3 amino acid sequence lists the most common genes and DNA. This sample lists some 110,000 distinct CDR3 sequences; about 94% were detected once. The biggest ten clones account for 0.087% of the sample. Specimen: CD4+ T cells from PBMCs. These TCRs come from a human donor in good health.

In this sample, this clonotype turned up a few times. V and J are TRBV5-6 and TRBJ2-3; 9 nucleotides agree with TRBD2. Looked up from germline, CDR1 is SGHDT and CDR2 is YYEEEE. Unmatched junction bases numbered 4, after V lost 0 bases and J lost 2 bases. The CDR3 is 16 residues long. The CDR3 spells CASSLVAGGSTDTQYF. The CDR3 nucleotides are TGTGCCAGCAGCTTGGTCGCGGGGGGGTCCACAGATACGCAGTATTTT.

The chain is built from TRBV3-1 and TRBJ1-2; D remains ambiguous. This CDR3 comprises 14 residues. Trimming removed 2 bases at V and 5 bases at J, with 12 bases between. Per germline, CDR1 LGHDT and CDR2 YNNKEL (reference sequence). The CDR3 DNA follows: TGTGCCAGCAGCCAATACGGACCTCTTTATGGCTACACCTTC. Protein product: CASSQYGPLYGYTF.

This chain connects TRBV7-2 to TRBJ2-1; TRBD2 agrees at 10 bases. The ends lost 7 bases at V and 4 bases at J; junction bases unmatched: 7. CDR3 size: 15 residues. Germline assignment: CDR1 SGHTA and CDR2 FQGNSA. In DNA form, the CDR3 reads TGTGCCAGCATCCTCGGGACTAGCGCATACAATGAGCAGTTCTTC. Translated: CASILGTSAYNEQFF.

The chain recombines TRBV5-1 with TRBJ1-2; 7 nucleotides match TRBD1. From germline, CDR1 is SGHRS and CDR2 YFSETQ. This CDR3 is built from 16 residues. After removal of 4 bases from V and 2 bases from J, the junction contained 11 bases not matched to a gene. Here the CDR3 reads CASSRGTPGQNYGYTF. CDR3 coding DNA: TGCGCCAGCAGCCGGGGGACCCCGGGACAGAACTATGGCTACACCTTC.

Concerning this clonotype itself: The germline gene is not matched at one end of the junction; a read error may be the cause. The CDR3: CANSPPYLNTEAFF. In DNA form, the CDR3 reads TGTGCCAACTCACCTCCTTACCTGAACACTGAAGCTTTCTTT. The V call is TRBV18, the J call TRBJ1-1; D remains unclear. The CDR3 contains 14 residues. Germline CDR1 KGHSH, CDR2 LQKENI.

V and J are TRBV5-1 and TRBJ2-5, with TRBD2 as a possible D gene (6 bases). CDR1 is SGHRS and CDR2 is YFSETQ in the germline V gene. Trimming removed 4 bases from V and 5 bases from J, with 9 bases in between. The CDR3 contains 12 residues. CDR3 sequence reads: CASSAAGETQYF. For the CDR3, the DNA is TGCGCCAGCAGCGCGGCGGGGGAGACCCAGTACTTC.

The rearrangement links TRBV2 to TRBJ1-1, with D possibly being TRBD1 (5 bases). The CDR3 spans 15 residues. The germline V and J ends were trimmed by 0 bases and 4 bases, with 12 bases remaining between them. Germline CDR1 is SNHLY and CDR2 is FYNNEI. CDR3 nucleotide sequence: TGTGCCAGCAGTGAAGCTGGGGGGGGAGCCACTGAAGCTTTCTTT. This gives the protein CASSEAGGGATEAFF.

Only one count was recorded for this clonotype. The J gene is TRBJ1-1, the V gene TRBV23-1; 11 bases are shared with TRBD1. TRBV23-1 counts as an open reading frame of uncertain function. The CDR3 extends over 21 amino acids. V lost 0 bases to trimming and J lost 1 base; unmatched junction nucleotides: 16. DNA of the CDR3: TGCGCCAGCAGTCAATCAAAGGAGGTCAGGCGGACAGGGGGCCAGAACACTGAAGCTTTCTTT. Translation: CASSQSKEVRRTGGQNTEAFF.

This chain uses TRBV10-1 with TRBJ2-2; D unresolved. Trimming cost V 4 bases and J 1 base, with 4 bases left between them. The CDR3 covers 13 residues. CDR1 is WNHNN, CDR2 SYGVQD, per germline (reference sequence). CDR3 region: CASSVRNTGELFF. In DNA, the CDR3 is TGCGCCAGCAGTGTAAGGAACACCGGGGAGCTGTTTTTT.

V is TRBV9 and J is TRBJ1-2; D remains ambiguous. Deletions cut 0 bases from V and 8 bases from J, with 8 bases between. The CDR3 length is 12 residues. CDR1 is SGDLS and CDR2 is YYNGEE in the germline V gene. The CDR3 DNA reads as TGTGCCAGCAGCGTAGGCGCGGGAGGCTACACCTTC. It specifies CASSVGAGGYTF.

The chain employs TRBV20-1 and TRBJ2-7; 7 bases are a match to TRBD2. The CDR3 is 12 residues long. J gave up 4 bases and V 7 bases, and 7 bases lay outside the gene matches. Germline CDR1 reads DFQATT; CDR2 reads SNEGSKA (reference sequence). CDR3 nucleotide sequence: TGCAGTGTAATCCGGGAGGAATACGAGCAGTACTTC. This codes for CSVIREEYEQYF.

In this sample, this clonotype turned up once. This chain joins TRBV6-5 and TRBJ2-7; D is perhaps TRBD1 or TRBD2 (5 bases each). Trimming removed 7 bases from V and 1 base from J, with 14 bases in between. The V gene's germline CDR1 is MNHEY and CDR2 SVGAGI. The CDR3 length is 14 residues. In nucleotides, the CDR3 is TGTGCCAGCACCAGAGATGGGGGTTCCTACGAGCAGTACTTC. It specifies CASTRDGGSYEQYF.

Details on this clonotype: The junction shows a germline mismatch at one end, possibly a read error. V usage is TRBV20-1 and J usage is TRBJ1-1; TRBD1 matches at 7 bases. The CDR3 has 13 residues. Germline V lookup: CDR1 DFQATT, CDR2 SNEGSKA (reference sequence). In DNA form, the CDR3 reads TGCAGTGCCCTGGGACAGCTGAACACTGAAGCCTTCTTT. This sequence encodes CSALGQLNTEAFF.

J is TRBJ2-4 and V is TRBV20-1; no clear D gene. The CDR3 extends over 16 amino acids. CDR1 DFQATT and CDR2 SNEGSKA come from the germline V gene (reference sequence). The V and J ends lost 5 bases and 0 bases respectively, with 17 bases between them. The CDR3 nucleotides are TGCAGTGCTTCCGGGTTCCGGTCATCAGCCAAAAACATTCAGTACTTC. It codes for CSASGFRSSAKNIQYF.

V is TRBV6-6 and J is TRBJ1-2, with TRBD1 matching 12 bases. CDR3 size: 14 residues. The germline V gene encodes CDR1 MNHNY and CDR2 SVGAGI (reference sequence). V lost 6 bases, J lost 7 bases, and 6 bases stayed unmatched. Written as DNA, the CDR3 is TGTGCCAGCAGCCCCCGGGACAGGGGGCCTGGCTACACCTTC. It translates to CASSPRDRGPGYTF.

The chain has TRBV20-1 and TRBJ2-3, with D hard to call. The CDR3 spans 15 residues. The ends were cut back, 0 bases at V and 2 bases at J, with 12 bases in the middle. Germline V gene sequence: CDR1 DFQATT, CDR2 SNEGSKA (reference sequence). CDR3 in DNA: TGCAGTGCTAGAGATCCGGGCCACCACACAGATACGCAGTATTTT. Its protein is CSARDPGHHTDTQYF.

J is TRBJ1-1 and V is TRBV11-2; D unresolved. The germline V gene encodes CDR1 SGHAT and CDR2 FQNNGV. This CDR3 spans 16 amino acids. V was trimmed by 5 bases and J by 4 bases, leaving 20 bases between them. The CDR3 region has the DNA TGTGCCAGCAGCCTAGTGGCCAGGCCGGGAGGCACTGAAGCTTTCTTT. Amino acids: CASSLVARPGGTEAFF.

This chain joins TRBV19 and TRBJ1-5; 8 bases are shared with TRBD1. CDR1 and CDR2 from the germline V gene are LNHDA and SQIVND (reference sequence). CDR3 size: 15 residues. The V segment lost 6 bases and the J segment 2 bases; nucleotides outside the gene matches: 6. The CDR3 spells CASRDRAVGNQPQHF. The CDR3, as DNA: TGTGCCAGTAGGGACAGGGCGGTCGGCAATCAGCCCCAGCATTTT.

The genes are TRBV27 and TRBJ2-3; TRBD2 matches at 7 bases. V dropped 2 bases and J dropped 2; count of bases not matched to a gene: 4. The CDR3 length is 15 residues. The germline V gene has CDR1 MNHEY and CDR2 SMNVEV (reference sequence). CDR3 sequence: CASSLMRELTDTQYF. Here the CDR3 DNA reads TGTGCCAGCAGTTTAATGCGGGAGCTCACAGATACGCAGTATTTT.

This chain joins TRBV7-9 and TRBJ1-3; D is unclear. V was shortened by 4 bases and J by 4 bases, with 11 bases between the two germline ends. In germline, CDR1 is SEHNR, CDR2 FQNEAQ (reference sequence). The CDR3 covers 14 residues. CDR3 DNA sequence: TGTGCCAGCAGCTACGACATTCAAGGAAACACCATATATTTT. Translating gives CASSYDIQGNTIYF.

This clonotype was observed a single time. This chain joins TRBV19 and TRBJ2-1; D possibly uses TRBD1 or TRBD2 (7 bases each). The CDR3 has 16 amino acids. Germline values: CDR1 LNHDA, CDR2 SQIVND (reference sequence). V shed 7 bases and J shed 12 bases, with 28 bases lying between them. DNA of the CDR3: TGTGCCAGTACCCGCCGCAGGGGGGGAGGCCCCCGGGCGCAGTTCTTC. Amino acids: CASTRRRGGGPRAQFF.

The rearrangement links TRBV7-2 to TRBJ2-2, with TRBD2 matching 9 bases. V lost 7 bases to trimming and J lost 6 bases; unmatched junction nucleotides: 15. CDR1 and CDR2 (germline): SGHTA, FQGNSA. CDR3 length equals 17 residues. The CDR3 here is CASTDSIGTSSAGELFF. CDR3 bases: TGTGCCAGCACCGATTCGATTGGGACTAGCAGCGCCGGGGAGCTGTTTTTT. Variable domain in full (rest from reference TRBV7-2 and TRBJ2-2): GAGVSQSPSNKVTEKGKDVELRCDPISGHTALYWYRQSLGQGLEFLIYFQGNSAPDKSGLPSDRFSAERTGGSVSTLTIQRTQQEDSAVYLCASTDSIGTSSAGELFFGEGSRLTVL.

V and J are TRBV4-3 and TRBJ2-7, with no clear D. The V gene's germline CDR1 is LGHNA and CDR2 YSLEER. V was pared by 0 bases and J by 6 bases, with 18 bases between. CDR3 length: 16 residues. This CDR3 is CASSQDRAYGRSEQYF. DNA for the CDR3: TGCGCCAGCAGCCAAGATCGCGCCTACGGACGTAGCGAGCAGTACTTC.